Presented here are 29 T cell receptor beta chains from one specimen sequenced in a study of T cells after yellow fever vaccination. TCRdb redid the calling of the 5' RACE reads with MiXCR, one entry per CDR3 protein. The data show approximately 610,000 distinct CDR3 sequences, roughly 17% seen once. The input for sequencing was PBMCs, taken about 5 days after the first yellow fever vaccination. All receptors derive from a man aged 18 to 35 who received the YFV17D yellow fever vaccine.

This clonotype was seen more than once but under ten times. The rearrangement links TRBV6-2 or TRBV6-3 to TRBJ1-6; the D is unclear. Per the germline V gene, CDR1 is MNHEY and CDR2 is SVGEGT. The V end lost 7 bases, the J end lost 6 bases, and 13 bases lay between the germline ends. The CDR3 has 14 amino acids. The CDR3 is CASNHARVNSPLHF. The CDR3 nucleotides are TGTGCCAGCAACCACGCCAGAGTTAATTCACCCCTCCACTTT.

The chain is built from TRBV7-3 and TRBJ1-2, with D possibly TRBD1 on 5 matching bases. CDR3 length: 12 amino acids. The V gene's germline CDR1 is SGHTA and CDR2 FQGTGA. Deletions cut 1 base from V and 8 bases from J, with 8 bases between. CDR3 coding DNA: TGTGCCAGCAGCTTAATGGGGGGAGGCTACACCTTC. It yields the protein CASSLMGGGYTF.

This clonotype was counted between two and nine times. J is TRBJ2-7 and V is TRBV7-9; D gene uncertain. The V gene's germline CDR1 is SEHNR and CDR2 FQNEAQ (reference sequence). Trimming removed 8 bases from V and 6 bases from J, with 11 bases in between. CDR3 length: 11 amino acids. The CDR3 is CASALLGEQYF. The CDR3 nucleotides are TGTGCCAGCGCTCTCCTCGGCGAGCAGTACTTC.

This clonotype was seen many times. The J gene is TRBJ1-6, the V gene TRBV3-1; D ambiguous. Per germline, CDR1 LGHDT and CDR2 YNNKEL (reference sequence). Trimming stripped 1 base from V and 10 bases from J, with 8 bases between. This CDR3 has 13 residues. CDR3 loop: CASSQAIVSPLHF. The CDR3 DNA follows: TGTGCCAGCAGCCAAGCCATCGTCTCACCCCTCCACTTT.

The rearrangement uses TRBV7-9 and TRBJ1-6; the D gene is possibly TRBD1 (6 bases). CDR3 length: 15 residues. Germline V gives CDR1 SEHNR, CDR2 FQNEAQ (reference sequence). The germline V and J ends were trimmed by 4 bases and 8 bases, with 15 bases remaining between them. The DNA for the CDR3 is TGTGCCAGCAGCTGGGGGCGGGGCGCCGATTCACCCCTCCACTTT. This gives the protein CASSWGRGADSPLHF.

This clonotype has only a few counts. This sequence joins TRBV6-2 or TRBV6-3 and TRBJ2-3; TRBD1 agrees at 7 bases. CDR1 MNHEY and CDR2 SVGEGT come from the germline V gene. The CDR3 contains 15 residues. V shed 2 bases, J shed 3 bases, and the junction held 5 bases outside the gene matches. CDR3 coding DNA: TGTGCCAGCAGTTACGGGCAGGGGGTGACAGATACGCAGTATTTT. Encoded protein: CASSYGQGVTDTQYF.

This clonotype has more than one count but fewer than ten. The gene calls are TRBV6-1 and TRBJ1-5; 8 bases are shared with TRBD1. There are 15 residues in the CDR3. Germline loops: CDR1 MNHNS, CDR2 SASEGT. Trimming took 3 bases from V and 5 from J; bases not matched to a gene: 6. The CDR3 loop is CASSEGQAAHQPQHF. In nucleotides, the CDR3 is TGTGCCAGCAGTGAGGGACAGGCAGCCCATCAGCCCCAGCATTTT.

At least ten counts were recorded for this clonotype. The chain has TRBV29-1 and TRBJ1-1, with 7 bases fitting TRBD1. Per germline, CDR1 SQVTM and CDR2 ANQGSEA. This CDR3 is built from 14 residues. V lost 0 bases, J lost 10 bases, and 11 bases stayed unmatched. In DNA, the CDR3 is TGCAGCGTTGAAGAGGGGGCCAGGGGGACCGGAGCTTTCTTT. Translated: CSVEEGARGTGAFF.

A few counts support this clonotype. The chain links TRBV7-9 to TRBJ1-2; no reliable D call. Trimming took 6 bases from V and 8 from J, leaving 16 bases between them. Germline-derived CDR1 and CDR2 are SEHNR and FQNEAQ (reference sequence). The CDR3 runs to 13 residues. The CDR3 DNA sequence: TGTGCCAGCAGTCCAGACTTGTCAAGGGGCTACACCTTC. It yields the protein CASSPDLSRGYTF.

This clonotype showed up many times. This chain uses TRBV5-1 with TRBJ1-1; perhaps TRBD1 as D (5 bases). With 3 bases removed from V and 4 bases from J, the gap between germline ends came to 13 bases. The germline V gene encodes CDR1 SGHRS and CDR2 YFSETQ. The CDR3 loop spans 14 amino acids. CDR3: CASSSEQGGTEAFF. The CDR3, as DNA: TGCGCCAGCAGCTCGGAGCAGGGCGGCACTGAAGCTTTCTTT.

The chain recombines TRBV19 with TRBJ1-2, with TRBD1 matching 10 bases. V dropped 9 bases and J dropped 4; count of bases not matched to a gene: 5. This CDR3 spans 13 amino acids. CDR1 and CDR2 (germline): LNHDA, SQIVND (reference sequence). The CDR3 protein is CASRDRGLYGYTF. As DNA, the CDR3 is TGTGCCAGCCGGGACAGGGGCCTCTATGGCTACACCTTC.

The chain combines TRBV7-2 with TRBJ2-7; 7 bases agree with TRBD1. The germline CDR1 and CDR2 sequences are SGHTA and FQGNSA. This CDR3 has 14 residues. The V gene end was trimmed by 1 base and the J gene end by 3 bases; junction bases not matched to a gene: 3. This CDR3 is CASSLVSGGYEQYF. The CDR3 bases are TGTGCCAGCAGCTTAGTGTCAGGGGGCTACGAGCAGTACTTC.

The chain uses TRBV4-3 and TRBJ2-3; D might be TRBD2 (6 bases). From germline, CDR1 is LGHNA and CDR2 YSLEER. The CDR3 consists of 17 residues. Trimming took off 1 base at V and 1 base at J, with 15 bases between the two ends. The DNA of the CDR3 is TGCGCCAGCAGCCAAGCCCCCGGGACTTTGGGCACAGATACGCAGTATTTT. It encodes CASSQAPGTLGTDTQYF.

This clonotype came up a few times. The chain carries TRBV7-2 and TRBJ2-1; the match to TRBD2 covers 7 bases. Germline V gene sequence: CDR1 SGHTA, CDR2 FQGNSA. V lost 2 bases to trimming and J lost 0 bases; unmatched junction nucleotides: 4. CDR3 size: 16 residues. The DNA of the CDR3 is TGTGCCAGCAGCTTATCCCGGGACTACTCCTACAATGAGCAGTTCTTC. It codes for CASSLSRDYSYNEQFF. Using reference TRBV7-2 and TRBJ2-1 for the parts outside the CDR3, the full variable domain is GAGVSQSPSNKVTEKGKDVELRCDPISGHTALYWYRQSLGQGLEFLIYFQGNSAPDKSGLPSDRFSAERTGGSVSTLTIQRTQQEDSAVYLCASSLSRDYSYNEQFFGPGTRLTVL.

This rearrangement joins TRBV6-1 to TRBJ2-1; possibly TRBD2 for D (7 bases). Trimming took 6 bases from V and 8 from J, leaving 20 bases between them. CDR1 MNHNS and CDR2 SASEGT come from the germline V gene. The CDR3 runs to 15 residues. The chain's CDR3 is CASSPGGYRGYEQFF. For the CDR3, the DNA is TGTGCCAGCAGCCCGGGGGGCTACCGGGGCTATGAGCAGTTCTTC.

This clonotype was seen more than once but under ten times. The chain recombines TRBV15 with TRBJ2-3, with 7 bases lining up with TRBD1. CDR3 size: 16 residues. The ends lost 5 bases at V and 6 bases at J; junction bases unmatched: 14. Per germline, CDR1 LNHNV and CDR2 YYDKDF (reference sequence). The CDR3 nucleotides are TGTGCCACCAGCGCGAGACAGGGCAAAGAGAGTGATACGCAGTATTTT. Its translation: CATSARQGKESDTQYF. Supplemented by reference TRBV15 and TRBJ2-3, the full variable domain reads DAMVIQNPRYQVTQFGKPVTLSCSQTLNHNVMYWYQQKSSQAPKLLFHYYDKDFNNEADTPDNFQSRRPNTSFCFLDIRSPGLGDTAMYLCATSARQGKESDTQYFGPGTRLTVL.

The chain joins TRBV30 to TRBJ1-5, with D hard to call. The germline V and J ends were trimmed by 2 bases and 3 bases, with 8 bases remaining between them. Germline V gene data show CDR1 as GTSNPN and CDR2 as SVGIG (reference sequence). The CDR3 has 13 amino acids. The CDR3 DNA reads TGTGCCTGGAGTCCGAGCCTCAATCAGCCCCAGCATTTT. This gives the protein CAWSPSLNQPQHF.

V is TRBV9 and J is TRBJ2-3; 7 bases line up with TRBD2. Germline assignment: CDR1 SGDLS and CDR2 YYNGEE. The CDR3 runs to 16 residues. The ends lost 4 bases at V and 4 bases at J; junction bases unmatched: 12. The CDR3 here is CASSTRGLGGSDTQYF. CDR3 sequence (DNA): TGTGCCAGCAGCACCCGAGGTCTGGGGGGGTCAGATACGCAGTATTTT.

The chain is built from TRBV7-9 and TRBJ1-4; D remains unclear. Between the trimmed V and J ends, which lost 5 bases and 0 bases, there was a span of 13 bases. The CDR3 contains 16 residues. In germline, CDR1 is SEHNR, CDR2 FQNEAQ (reference sequence). This CDR3 is CASSGPDGATNEKLFF. DNA for the CDR3: TGTGCCAGCAGCGGGCCGGACGGAGCAACTAATGAAAAACTGTTTTTT. Full variable domain (outside the CDR3, taken from reference TRBV7-9 and TRBJ1-4): DTGVSQNPRHKITKRGQNVTFRCDPISEHNRLYWYRQTLGQGPEFLTYFQNEAQLEKSRLLSDRFSAERPKGSFSTLEIQRTEQGDSAMYLCASSGPDGATNEKLFFGSGTQLSVL.

The V and J genes are TRBV5-1 and TRBJ2-5; D perhaps matches TRBD2 (5 bases). The CDR3 totals 12 residues. V shed 5 bases and J shed 3 bases, with 8 bases lying between them. Per germline, CDR1 SGHRS and CDR2 YFSETQ. The CDR3 sequence is CASRAGEETQYF. The DNA of the CDR3 is TGCGCCAGCAGGGCCGGGGAAGAGACCCAGTACTTC. Combining the CDR3 with reference TRBV5-1 and TRBJ2-5 gives the whole variable domain KAGVTQTPRYLIKTRGQQVTLSCSPISGHRSVSWYQQTPGQGLQFLFEYFSETQRNKGNFPGRFSGRQFSNSRSEMNVSTLELGDSALYLCASRAGEETQYFGPGTRLLVL.

This clonotype was counted a few times. The J gene is TRBJ1-2, the V gene TRBV7-2; no clear D. Germline loops: CDR1 SGHTA, CDR2 FQGNSA. Trimming removed 6 bases from V and 4 bases from J, with 12 bases in between. CDR3 length: 13 residues. The CDR3 is CASSRDPVYGYTF. DNA of the CDR3: TGTGCCAGCAGTCGCGACCCGGTCTATGGCTACACCTTC.

This clonotype occurred a few times. CDR3 residues: CSATDRVGTEAFF. The CDR3 DNA reads as TGCAGTGCCACGGACAGGGTAGGCACTGAAGCTTTCTTT. The J gene is TRBJ1-1, the V gene TRBV20-1, with 8 bases fitting TRBD1. Trimming at V came to 6 bases and at J to 4 bases, leaving 7 bases not matched to a gene. Germline V gene lookup returns CDR1 DFQATT and CDR2 SNEGSKA (reference sequence). CDR3 length: 13 residues.

This clonotype was counted a few times. The gene calls are TRBV5-1 and TRBJ2-2; TRBD1 matches 8 bases. Germline CDR1 SGHRS, CDR2 YFSETQ. The CDR3 is 16 amino acids. The ends lost 1 base at V and 1 base at J; junction bases unmatched: 3. The CDR3 reads CASSLRDRRNTGELFF. CDR3 nucleotide sequence: TGCGCCAGCAGCTTGCGGGACAGGCGGAACACCGGGGAGCTGTTTTTT.

This clonotype was seen only a few times. V gene TRBV7-2 combines with J gene TRBJ2-3; 9 nucleotides align to TRBD1. This CDR3 spans 17 amino acids. Trimming cost V 1 base and J 0 bases; bases outside gene matches: 5. Germline V lookup: CDR1 SGHTA, CDR2 FQGNSA. The CDR3 sequence: CASSLGSGTGSTDTQYF. Here the CDR3 DNA reads TGTGCCAGCAGCTTAGGCTCGGGGACAGGGAGCACAGATACGCAGTATTTT.

This chain joins TRBV12-3 or TRBV12-4 and TRBJ1-1, with D unclear. V gave up 6 bases and J gave up 3 bases, with 11 bases separating them. The CDR3 spans 13 residues. CDR3 in DNA: TGTGCCAGCAGCCCTCCGGTAGACACTGAAGCTTTCTTT. Its protein is CASSPPVDTEAFF.

J is TRBJ2-7 and V is TRBV7-6, with D hard to call. The ends were cut back, 1 base at V and 5 bases at J, with 9 bases in the middle. CDR1 and CDR2 (germline): SGHVS, FNYEAQ. There are 13 residues in the CDR3. The CDR3 DNA reads as TGTGCCAGCAGCTTAGAGGGCTGGAACGAGCAGTACTTC. This sequence encodes CASSLEGWNEQYF.

This clonotype was observed a handful of times. J is TRBJ2-3 and V is TRBV11-2; no firm D call. Trimming took off 5 bases at V and 6 bases at J, with 12 bases between the two ends. CDR3 length: 13 amino acids. Germline V CDR1 and CDR2: SGHAT, FQNNGV. CDR3 in DNA: TGTGCCAGCAGCCTCAACCTCGCGGATACGCAGTATTTT. Its protein is CASSLNLADTQYF.

This chain uses TRBV5-1 with TRBJ2-3; perhaps TRBD1 as D (6 bases). Trimming took off 4 bases at V and 0 bases at J, with 15 bases between the two ends. This CDR3 comprises 16 residues. Germline CDR1 is SGHRS and CDR2 is YFSETQ. The CDR3 sequence: CASSALGHRSTDTQYF. Written as DNA, the CDR3 is TGCGCCAGCAGCGCTCTGGGACACCGAAGCACAGATACGCAGTATTTT.

In its sample, this clonotype was seen a few times. This rearrangement joins TRBV12-3 or TRBV12-4 to TRBJ2-5, with D perhaps TRBD1 or TRBD2 (5 bases each). This CDR3 comprises 16 residues. The V end lost 0 bases, the J end lost 8 bases, and 19 bases lay between the germline ends. This CDR3 is CASSLAHGALLVTQYF. CDR3 in DNA: TGTGCCAGCAGTTTAGCGCACGGGGCCCTACTCGTCACCCAGTACTTC.